This TCR beta chain appears in the sequencing data of a study of blood T cells in healthy people across ages. Overall study: Template-switching capture recovered about one barcoded beta molecule per two T cells. The study, taken as a whole, reports: Observed TCR beta diversity per million T cells went down as age went up. This fall followed a roughly linear course with age.

About this clonotype itself: The antigen is not known. This could be a read error, since a much larger clone is one nucleotide away.

A J-beta primer mix and a sample-barcoded 5' primer were used in a second PCR of about 7 to 12 cycles. Via MiXCR, TCRdb re-called the 5' RACE reads, giving one row per CDR3 protein. The sample includes approximately 1,700,000 distinct CDR3 sequences, about 39% of them seen just once. They isolated at least 6 million PBMCs from each sample. This sequence was found in a human donor in good health. Sequencing was carried out using blood.

CDR3 in DNA: TGCAGTGCTAGGGGCCTCGCGGAAGGGTTTTCACACGAGCAGTACTTC. This codes for CSARGLAEGFSHEQYF. This sequence joins TRBV20-1 and TRBJ2-4; no clear D. The end of the DNA fits TRBJ2-7 better, so the J call may be wrong. CDR1 DFQATT and CDR2 SNEGSKA come from the germline V gene (reference sequence). The CDR3 consists of 16 residues.